This T cell receptor (beta chain) was captured in a study of T-cell memory formation after mild COVID-19. Overall study findings and caveats: Contracting CD4+ clones were located mainly in CM and EM, and CD8+ clones in EMRA. Unconfirmed was the SARS-CoV-2 specificity of second-wave clones that peaked on day 37. Researchers found some responding clones in pre-infection memory, a sign that cross-reactive memory joined.

To note about this clonotype: Its antigen remains unknown.

V gave up 2 bases and J gave up 3 bases, with 16 bases separating them. The CDR3 is 16 residues long. The authors produced TCR alpha and TCR beta cDNA libraries with sample barcodes and UMIs by 5'RACE using constant-segment primers. One entry per CDR3 protein, called by TCRdb with MiXCR from the 5' RACE reads. The sample has a few hundred thousand distinct CDR3 sequences, roughly an eighth seen once; the top ten hold under 25%. This TCR came from a young man who had mild COVID-19 (a few samples of this study predate the infection). Cell type and time point are not known. Sequencing was carried out using PBMCs or a T cell subset sorted from them (not recorded which). This rearrangement joins TRBV12-3 or TRBV12-4 to TRBJ1-2; D might be TRBD1 (5 bases). The CDR3 protein is CASSLRGTGIDYGYTF. The CDR3 coding sequence is TGTGCCAGCAGTTTAAGGGGTACGGGGATTGACTATGGCTACACCTTC.